This entry features one T cell receptor (beta chain) sequence. Its matching antigen is unknown. The study sequenced TCR beta in blood CD8+ and CD4+ T cells. TEMRA cells underwent FACS enrichment and CD8+ and CD4+ T cells underwent negative isolation. This specimen comes from a study of CD8 T cells in Susac syndrome. The study, taken as a whole, reports: Individuals included in the TCR sequencing and HLA analysis were acknowledged by the study to be relatively few in number.

Reverse transcription of 0.5 to 1 ug RNA was performed with random hexamers. TCRdb used MiXCR to reprocess the immunoSEQ multiplex PCR reads, holding one entry per CDR3 protein. The top ten hold 0.1% of the sample, which has roughly 200,000 distinct CDR3 sequences, about 95% seen once. Germline V gene data show CDR1 as SGHDN and CDR2 as FVKESK. This CDR3 contains 17 residues. The ends were cut back, 2 bases at V and 1 base at J, with 17 bases in the middle. The sample was CD4+ T cells from PBMCs. The source of this sequence is a human donor in good health. This rearrangement joins TRBV14 to TRBJ1-1; D remains unclear. CDR3 residues: CASSQFIVVARNTEAFF. CDR3 DNA sequence: TGTGCCAGCAGCCAATTCATCGTAGTAGCTCGGAACACTGAAGCTTTCTTT.